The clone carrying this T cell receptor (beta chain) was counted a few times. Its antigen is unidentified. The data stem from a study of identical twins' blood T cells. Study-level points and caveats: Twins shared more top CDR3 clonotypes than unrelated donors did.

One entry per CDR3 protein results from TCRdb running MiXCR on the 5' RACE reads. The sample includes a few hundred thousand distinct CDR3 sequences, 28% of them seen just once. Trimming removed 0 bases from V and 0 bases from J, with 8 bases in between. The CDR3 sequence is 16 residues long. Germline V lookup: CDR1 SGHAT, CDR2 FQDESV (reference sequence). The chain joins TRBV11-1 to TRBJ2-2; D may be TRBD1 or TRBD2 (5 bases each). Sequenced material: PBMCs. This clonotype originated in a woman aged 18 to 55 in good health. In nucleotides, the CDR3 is TGTGCCAGCAGCTTAGCTGGGGGAACGAACACCGGGGAGCTGTTTTTT. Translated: CASSLAGGTNTGELFF.